This T cell receptor (beta chain) came from a study of blood T cell repertoires in COVID-19. On the study more broadly: The United States, Italy and Spain provided the acute and convalescent COVID-19 samples.

Per the original data handling: Reference gene primers were amplified, and this amplification served to estimate nucleated cell counts. Sequencing used immunoSEQ multiplex PCR; TCRdb keeps in-frame clones, though not all of them. The V and J calls and clone size were taken over from that table, and D and trimming were inferred from the DNA. The data hold some 230,000 clones, with 80% to 90% observed a single time. Those who participated ranged in age from roughly 18 to 89 years and resided in about two dozen US areas. The sequenced sample consisted of PBMCs or T cells enriched from blood (not recorded which). The sequence derives from a woman aged 18-29 years in a cohort exposed to, infected with or recovered from COVID-19 (not recorded which).

The CDR3 nucleotides read TGTGCCAGCAGCCAGCGACAGGGCGGAGAGACCCAGTACTTC. As protein: CASSQRQGGETQYF. The V call is TRBV3-1 (or the pseudogene TRBV3-2), the J call TRBJ2-5, with 7 positions matching TRBD1. Germline assignment: CDR1 LGHDT and CDR2 YNNKEL (reference sequence). The junction had 5 bases not matched to a gene; V was cut back by 3 bases and J by 4 bases. This CDR3 has 14 residues.